The subject of this entry is one T cell receptor beta chain. What it binds is unknown. Germline CDR1 LNHDA, CDR2 SQIVND (reference sequence). The CDR3 is 12 residues long. Trimming pared 7 bases from V and 3 bases from J, leaving 9 bases between. This table comes from immunoSEQ multiplex PCR, and its TCRdb copy is limited to in-frame clones, with some not included. The profile shows 90,000 to 120,000 clones, around 89% of them singletons. This sample was included in a study of T cell responses to AZD1222 COVID-19 vaccine. Study information: Pooled together were second doses at about 4 or about 12 weeks.

Broader study findings: Donors skewed white British and female; clonal diversity was possibly underestimated. Two AZD1222 doses significantly raised spike-specific TCR breadth and depth over controls.

The sequence was collected from an adult in good health. The sample in question was peripheral blood, obtained on day 0 of AZD1222 vaccination. The chain joins TRBV19 to TRBJ1-2; TRBD1 might be the D (5 bases). DNA of the CDR3: TGTGCCAGTATGGGGGAATACTATGGCTACACCTTC. Translated: CASMGEYYGYTF.